Each of the 18 T cell receptor beta chains below was sequenced from the same sample in a study of T cell responses to AZD1222 COVID-19 vaccine. Produced via immunoSEQ multiplex PCR; TCRdb's table is partial and in-frame only. The sample gives 75,000 to 95,000 clones, 70% to 90% of which show up once; about an eighth is in the top ten. The sequenced sample was peripheral blood, obtained on day 0 of AZD1222 vaccination. Source of these receptors: an adult in good health.

This chain joins TRBV15 and TRBJ1-2; D may be TRBD1 (6 bases). Trimming removed 3 bases from V and 4 bases from J, with 12 bases in between. This CDR3 is built from 14 residues. CDR1 LNHNV and CDR2 YYDKDF come from the germline V gene (reference sequence). Here the CDR3 DNA reads TGTGCCACCAGCAGTTCAAGGACAGCCTATGGCTACACCTTC. It codes for CATSSSRTAYGYTF. The full variable domain, in which reference TRBV15 and TRBJ1-2 provide the parts outside the CDR3, is DAMVIQNPRYQVTQFGKPVTLSCSQTLNHNVMYWYQQKSSQAPKLLFHYYDKDFNNEADTPDNFQSRRPNTSFCFLDIRSPGLGDTAMYLCATSSSRTAYGYTFGSGTRLTVV.

The sample holds a few counts of this clone. The gene calls are TRBV9 and TRBJ1-1, with 12 bases identical to TRBD1. CDR1 SGDLS and CDR2 YYNGEE come from the germline V gene. This CDR3 contains 16 residues. Trimming at V came to 3 bases and at J to 3 bases, leaving 6 bases not matched to a gene. As DNA, the CDR3 is TGTGCCAGCAGCGAGGGGACAGGGGGCGTCGACACTGAAGCTTTCTTT. This sequence encodes CASSEGTGGVDTEAFF.

The chain uses TRBV27 and TRBJ1-1, with TRBD1 as a possible D gene (6 bases). This CDR3 is built from 13 residues. Germline V gives CDR1 MNHEY, CDR2 SMNVEV (reference sequence). Trimming left V 5 bases short and J 3 bases short, with 10 bases between. The CDR3 nucleotides are TGTGCCAGCAGTATGAAGGGGGACACTGAAGCTTTCTTT. Protein: CASSMKGDTEAFF.

The rearrangement uses TRBV9 and TRBJ2-3; 7 nucleotides match TRBD2. Germline CDR1 SGDLS, CDR2 YYNGEE. This CDR3 is 16 amino acids long. The V and J ends lost 0 bases and 2 bases, in that order; junction bases with no gene match: 6. The CDR3 sequence is CASSVESGELTDTQYF. In DNA, the CDR3 is TGTGCCAGCAGCGTAGAGAGCGGGGAGCTCACAGATACGCAGTATTTT.

This clone was seen a handful of times. The chain recombines TRBV21-1 with TRBJ2-3; the table's D call TRBD2 went unverified against the DNA. TRBV21-1 is assigned pseudogene status. This CDR3 is built from 18 residues. The CDR3 sequence: CASSKDRTQRGHTDTQYF. For the CDR3, the DNA is TGTGCCAGCAGCAAAGATAGGACCCAGCGGGGGCACACAGATACGCAGTATTTT.

The genes are TRBV7-9 and TRBJ2-4; perhaps D is TRBD1 or TRBD2 (6 bases each). CDR1 and CDR2 from the germline V gene are SEHNR and FQNEAQ (reference sequence). V lost 2 bases and J lost 1, with 12 bases in between. The length of the CDR3 is 16 residues. The CDR3 loop reads CASSLTGASAKNIQYF. The DNA for the CDR3 is TGTGCCAGCAGCTTAACGGGGGCCTCGGCCAAAAACATTCAGTACTTC.

This clone was found once. The rearrangement uses TRBV7-2 and TRBJ2-5; D possibly uses TRBD1 or TRBD2 (7 bases each). Between the trimmed V and J ends, which lost 5 bases and 5 bases, there was a span of 21 bases. Germline CDR1 is SGHTA and CDR2 is FQGNSA. This CDR3 comprises 16 residues. Here the CDR3 reads CASSHYKGGGAETQYF. As DNA, the CDR3 is TGTGCCAGCAGCCACTACAAGGGAGGGGGCGCCGAGACCCAGTACTTC.

V usage is TRBV27 and J usage is TRBJ2-7; no clear D gene. Looked up from germline, CDR1 is MNHEY and CDR2 is SMNVEV (reference sequence). This CDR3 is 12 amino acids long. V lost 5 bases and J 0 bases, leaving 5 bases between the germline ends. The CDR3 loop reads CASSGPSYEQYF. The CDR3 DNA reads TGTGCCAGCAGTGGTCCCTCCTACGAGCAGTACTTC.

With respect to this clone: Sequence at one end of the junction differs from germline and may be a read error. The chain has TRBV25-1 and TRBJ1-4; D may be TRBD1 (6 bases). The CDR3 contains 15 residues. Germline CDR1 and CDR2: MGHDK and SYGVNS. In nucleotides, the CDR3 is TGTGCCAGCACCTCGGGTGACACCCGCAGGGGAAAACTATTTTTT. Translation: CASTSGDTRRGKLFF.

The CDR3 bases are TGTGCCAGTAGTAGGGACTGGGGGGTAAAGTACTTC. Translated: CASSRDWGVKYF. V is TRBV19 and J is TRBJ2-5; possible D gene TRBD2, 6 bases. The CDR3 consists of 12 residues. Trimming took off 4 bases at V and 12 bases at J, with 15 bases between the two ends. Germline values: CDR1 LNHDA, CDR2 SQIVND (reference sequence).

The chain joins TRBV7-2 to TRBJ1-2, with D perhaps TRBD1 (6 bases). V was clipped by 2 bases and J by 8 bases, with 18 bases between them. The length of the CDR3 is 15 residues. Per germline, CDR1 SGHTA and CDR2 FQGNSA. The CDR3 here is CASSLRVTGIGGYTF. CDR3 bases: TGTGCCAGCAGCTTACGGGTCACAGGGATAGGCGGCTACACCTTC.

The rearrangement joins TRBV7-8 to TRBJ1-5; perhaps TRBD1 as D (6 bases). Trimming cost V 1 base and J 4 bases, with 14 bases left between them. CDR1 SGHVS and CDR2 FQNEAQ come from the germline V gene. The CDR3 totals 16 residues. This chain's CDR3 is CASSLDLGTPNQPQHF. The CDR3 bases are TGTGCCAGCAGCTTAGATTTAGGGACACCTAATCAGCCCCAGCATTTT.

The J gene is TRBJ2-3, the V gene TRBV3-1 (or the pseudogene TRBV3-2); D is unresolved. V lost 1 base and J 0 bases, leaving 5 bases between the germline ends. CDR1 LGHDT and CDR2 YNNKEL come from the germline V gene (reference sequence). The CDR3 is 14 residues long. The CDR3 nucleotides read TGTGCCAGCAGCCAAGGGGTTAGCACAGATACGCAGTATTTT. Translation: CASSQGVSTDTQYF.

The chain is built from TRBV6-5 and TRBJ1-3; D unclear. Looked up from germline, CDR1 is MNHEY and CDR2 is SVGAGI. Trimming stripped 0 bases from V and 2 bases from J, with 11 bases between. The CDR3 consists of 16 residues. The CDR3 spells CASSYSDGLPGNTIYF. CDR3 coding DNA: TGTGCCAGCAGTTACTCGGATGGGCTGCCTGGAAACACCATATATTTT.

The chain employs TRBV28 and TRBJ1-5; D unclear. Trimming removed 3 bases from V and 4 bases from J, with 7 bases in between. Germline assignment: CDR1 MDHEN and CDR2 SYDVKM. The CDR3 runs to 13 residues. The CDR3 nucleotides read TGTGCCAGCAGTTTCTCTGGGAATCAGCCCCAGCATTTT. Translated: CASSFSGNQPQHF.

The gene calls are TRBV5-1 and TRBJ2-5; maybe TRBD2 (6 bases). The germline V and J ends were trimmed by 0 bases and 4 bases, with 10 bases remaining between them. CDR3 length equals 14 residues. Germline CDR1 SGHRS, CDR2 YFSETQ. The CDR3 is CASSLGGGAETQYF. CDR3 bases: TGCGCCAGCAGCTTGGGCGGCGGGGCAGAGACCCAGTACTTC.

The chain links TRBV6-5 to TRBJ1-2, with D unresolved. This CDR3 is 13 amino acids long. Germline CDR1 and CDR2: MNHEY and SVGAGI. V lost 7 bases to trimming and J lost 5 bases, with 14 bases between them. The CDR3: CASIPGPFYGYTF. The DNA for the CDR3 is TGTGCCAGCATCCCTGGGCCTTTTTATGGCTACACCTTC.

This clone was observed a single time. The V call is TRBV27, the J call TRBJ2-7; tentative D call: TRBD1 (6 bases). The CDR3 totals 13 residues. Germline CDR1 MNHEY, CDR2 SMNVEV (reference sequence). V dropped 7 bases and J dropped 2 bases, with 12 bases sitting between them. CDR3 DNA sequence: TGTGCCAGCACCGACAGGAGTACCTACGAGCAGTACTTC. It is translated as CASTDRSTYEQYF.